This is a list of T cell receptor beta chains from one sample in a study of early T cells in non-severe SARS-CoV-2 infection. TCRdb itself ran the 5' RACE reads through MiXCR, one entry per CDR3 protein. Counted here are 20,000 to 25,000 distinct CDR3 sequences, around 4.6% occurring once; the ten biggest clones make up roughly 15%. What was sequenced was whole blood. The receptors shown here come from an adult who was a healthcare worker with PCR-confirmed SARS-CoV-2 infection or an uninfected control (not recorded which). CDR3s leave out the opening cysteine and the closing phenylalanine or tryptophan. Each record gives: J gene, V gene, CDR3 protein.

>TRBJ2-3|TRBV18
ASSPGVLADTQY
>TRBJ1-1|TRBV6-2/TRBV6-3
ASSYRLGAF
>TRBJ1-6|TRBV4-2
ASSQEPSGGYSPLH
>TRBJ1-4|TRBV2
ASSEREKLF
>TRBJ2-7|TRBV6-6
ASSSGPGTGAYEQY
>TRBJ1-2|TRBV29-1
SVIQGNHGYT
>TRBJ1-6|TRBV12-3/TRBV12-4
ASSRDKSPLH
>TRBJ1-5|TRBV2
ASSRDSNQPQH
>TRBJ1-2|TRBV5-1
ASRETGPLYGYT
>TRBJ2-7|TRBV6-6
ASSSYYEQY